These 12 T cell receptor beta chains were all obtained from the same sample, sequenced in a study of identifying expanded T cells in peripheral blood. Clones were read by immunoSEQ multiplex PCR, and TCRdb kept only the in-frame ones, dropping some. This sample carries approximately 90,000 clones, roughly 86% of them seen once, and the ten largest clones take roughly 3.8%. The sequencing sample was made of blood. These receptors all come from a person aged 18 to 75 in good health.

The rearrangement uses TRBV5-1 and TRBJ2-7, with 11 bases aligning to TRBD2. The CDR3 spans 19 residues. Germline loops: CDR1 SGHRS, CDR2 YFSETQ. The J segment lost 0 bases and the V segment lost 0 bases, leaving 11 bases of the junction unmatched. CDR3 sequence: CASSLGTLGLAATSYEQYF. The CDR3 nucleotides are TGCGCCAGCAGCTTGGGGACGTTGGGACTAGCGGCTACCTCCTACGAGCAGTACTTC.

The chain uses TRBV28 and TRBJ2-1, with 8 bases that match TRBD2. CDR3 length equals 17 residues. Germline CDR1 MDHEN, CDR2 SYDVKM. Trimming cost V 4 bases and J 5 bases; bases outside gene matches: 13. The DNA of the CDR3 is TGTGCCAGCAGTTCCCTCCTGGGGAGCGGGGGCCACAATGAGCAGTTCTTC. Residues: CASSSLLGSGGHNEQFF.

This clone was observed a few times. Other DNA sequences in the same sample also yield this CDR3. The chain couples TRBV28 to TRBJ1-5; TRBD1 is a possible D gene (5 bases). CDR1 and CDR2 from the germline V gene are MDHEN and SYDVKM. The CDR3 runs 13 residues. Trimming removed 5 bases at V and 4 bases at J, with 9 bases between. The CDR3 is CASSVGGNQPQHF. Here the CDR3 DNA reads TGTGCCAGCAGTGTCGGGGGGAATCAGCCCCAGCATTTT.

The chain uses TRBV29-1 and TRBJ1-2; no clear D gene. The CDR3 runs 10 residues. V lost 0 bases and J 8 bases, leaving 4 bases between the germline ends. Germline CDR1 and CDR2: SQVTM and ANQGSEA. CDR3 nucleotides: TGCAGCGTTGAAGAATCAGGCTACACCTTC. Translation: CSVEESGYTF. The variable domain in full, with the rest retrieved from reference TRBV29-1 and TRBJ1-2, is SAVISQKPSRDICQRGTSLTIQCQVDSQVTMMFWYRQQPGQSLTLIATANQGSEATYESGFVIDKFPISRPNLTFSTLTVSNMSPEDSSIYLCSVEESGYTFGSGTRLTVV.

This sequence joins TRBV5-1 and TRBJ2-2; unclear D gene. The germline V gene has CDR1 SGHRS and CDR2 YFSETQ. This CDR3 has 13 residues. V was cut by 0 bases and J by 7 bases, with 7 bases left in between. The CDR3: CASSLEFFGELFF. CDR3 DNA sequence: TGCGCCAGCAGCTTGGAATTCTTCGGGGAGCTGTTTTTT. The full variable domain, completed using reference TRBV5-1 and TRBJ2-2, is KAGVTQTPRYLIKTRGQQVTLSCSPISGHRSVSWYQQTPGQGLQFLFEYFSETQRNKGNFPGRFSGRQFSNSRSEMNVSTLELGDSALYLCASSLEFFGELFFGEGSRLTVL.

V usage is TRBV28 and J usage is TRBJ2-7; tentative D call: TRBD1 (5 bases). The CDR3 totals 12 residues. Germline CDR1 reads MDHEN; CDR2 reads SYDVKM. V lost 6 bases, J lost 9 bases, and 15 bases lay in between. This chain's CDR3 is CASSPRRQMQYF. The CDR3 DNA is TGTGCCAGCAGCCCGCGGCGACAGATGCAGTACTTC.

The chain joins TRBV27 to TRBJ1-5, with D maybe TRBD1 (5 bases). The V gene lost 7 bases and the J gene lost 5 bases, with 15 bases spanning the gap. Germline values: CDR1 MNHEY, CDR2 SMNVEV (reference sequence). This CDR3 has 14 amino acids. The CDR3 region has the DNA TGTGCCAGCAAGGTTCAGGGACGAGATCAGCCCCAGCATTTT. It codes for CASKVQGRDQPQHF.

The V gene is TRBV29-1, the J gene TRBJ2-1; 7 bases are a match to TRBD2. CDR1 is SQVTM and CDR2 is ANQGSEA in the germline V gene. This CDR3 is 16 amino acids long. Germline trimming cut 7 bases from V and 6 bases from J; bases unmatched to any gene: 18. The DNA of the CDR3 is TGCAGCGCCAAGAGGGGCTTAGCGGGCGCTGCCAATGAGCAGTTCTTC. Translation gives CSAKRGLAGAANEQFF.

The chain recombines TRBV7-2 with TRBJ2-7; D might be TRBD2 (6 bases). The CDR3 totals 13 residues. The V gene lost 8 bases and the J gene lost 0 bases, with 11 bases spanning the gap. The germline CDR1 and CDR2 sequences are SGHTA and FQGNSA. The CDR3 loop reads CASAGTASYEQYF. The CDR3, as DNA: TGTGCCAGCGCCGGGACTGCCTCCTACGAGCAGTACTTC.

In DNA form, the CDR3 reads TGTGCCAGCAGGCTAGTTAGCACAGATACGCAGTATTTT. As protein: CASRLVSTDTQYF. The chain is built from TRBV7-2 and TRBJ2-3; no reliable D call. V shed 6 bases and J shed 0 bases, with 7 bases lying between them. CDR1 and CDR2 (germline): SGHTA, FQGNSA. The CDR3 spans 13 residues.

This clone showed up just a few times. The V and J genes are TRBV4-1 and TRBJ2-2; D unresolved. The V and J ends lost 4 bases and 3 bases respectively, with 3 bases between them. The CDR3 is 12 amino acids. CDR1 MGHRA and CDR2 YSYEKL come from the germline V gene. In nucleotides, the CDR3 is TGCGCCAGCAGCCCTTACACCGGGGAGCTGTTTTTT. Translating gives CASSPYTGELFF.

This rearrangement joins TRBV30 to TRBJ1-1, with a weak D call TRBD1 (5 bases). Trimming cost V 0 bases and J 5 bases, with 10 bases left between them. The CDR3 length is 13 residues. Germline lookup yields CDR1 GTSNPN and CDR2 SVGIG (reference sequence). CDR3 protein: CAWSVGERTEAFF. Here the CDR3 DNA reads TGTGCCTGGAGTGTGGGGGAGCGGACTGAAGCTTTCTTT.